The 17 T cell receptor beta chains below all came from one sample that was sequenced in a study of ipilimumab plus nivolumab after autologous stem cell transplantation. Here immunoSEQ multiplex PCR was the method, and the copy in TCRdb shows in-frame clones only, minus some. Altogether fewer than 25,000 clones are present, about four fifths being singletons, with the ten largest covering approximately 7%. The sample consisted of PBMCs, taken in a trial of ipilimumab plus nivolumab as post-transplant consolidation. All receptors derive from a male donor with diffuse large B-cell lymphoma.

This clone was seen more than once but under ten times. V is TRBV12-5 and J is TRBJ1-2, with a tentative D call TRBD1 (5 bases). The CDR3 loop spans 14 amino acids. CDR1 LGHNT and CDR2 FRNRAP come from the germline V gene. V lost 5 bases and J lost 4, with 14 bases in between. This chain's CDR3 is CASGPVAGTYGYTF. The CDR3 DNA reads TGTGCTAGTGGTCCCGTCGCGGGGACCTATGGCTACACCTTC.

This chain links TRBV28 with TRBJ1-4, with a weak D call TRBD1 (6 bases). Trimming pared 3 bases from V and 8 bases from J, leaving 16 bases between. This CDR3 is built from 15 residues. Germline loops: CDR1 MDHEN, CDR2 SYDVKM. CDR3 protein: CASSFWGGGKEKLFF. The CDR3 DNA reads TGTGCCAGCAGTTTTTGGGGAGGGGGGAAAGAAAAACTGTTTTTT.

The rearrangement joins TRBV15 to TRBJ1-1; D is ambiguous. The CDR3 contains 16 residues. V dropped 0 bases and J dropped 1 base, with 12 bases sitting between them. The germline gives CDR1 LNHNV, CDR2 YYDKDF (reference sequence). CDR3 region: CATSREFGLKNTEAFF. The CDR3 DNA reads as TGTGCCACCAGCAGAGAGTTTGGACTCAAGAACACTGAAGCTTTCTTT.

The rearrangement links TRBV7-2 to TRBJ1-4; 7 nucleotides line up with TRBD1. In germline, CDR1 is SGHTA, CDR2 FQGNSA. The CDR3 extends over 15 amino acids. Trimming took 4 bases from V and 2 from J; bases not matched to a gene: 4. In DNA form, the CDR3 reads TGTGCCAGCAGCTCACAGGGGTTGACTAATGAAAAACTGTTTTTT. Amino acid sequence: CASSSQGLTNEKLFF.

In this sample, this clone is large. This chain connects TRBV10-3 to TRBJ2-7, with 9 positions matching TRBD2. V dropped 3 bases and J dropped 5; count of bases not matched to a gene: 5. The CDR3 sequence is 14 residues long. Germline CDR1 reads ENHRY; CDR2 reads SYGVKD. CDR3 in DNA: TGTGCCATCAGTGAACCGGGACTAGCCGACGAGCAGTACTTC. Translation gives CAISEPGLADEQYF.

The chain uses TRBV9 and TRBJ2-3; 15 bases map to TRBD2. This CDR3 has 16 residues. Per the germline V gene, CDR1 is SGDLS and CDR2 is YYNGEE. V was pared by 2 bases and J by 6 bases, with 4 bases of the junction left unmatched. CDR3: CASSVGTSGGQDTQYF. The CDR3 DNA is TGTGCCAGCAGCGTCGGGACTAGCGGGGGGCAGGATACGCAGTATTTT.

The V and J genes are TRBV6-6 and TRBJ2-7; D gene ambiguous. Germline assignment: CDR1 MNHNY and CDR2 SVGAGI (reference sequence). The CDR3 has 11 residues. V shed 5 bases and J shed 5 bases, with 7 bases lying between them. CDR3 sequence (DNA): TGTGCCAGCAGTCCGGACCACGAGCAGTACTTC. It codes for CASSPDHEQYF.

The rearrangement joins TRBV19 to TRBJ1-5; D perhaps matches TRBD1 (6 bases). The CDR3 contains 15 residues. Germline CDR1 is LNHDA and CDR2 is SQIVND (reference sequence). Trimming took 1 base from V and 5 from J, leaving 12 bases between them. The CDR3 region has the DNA TGTGCCAGTAGTATAGTGGGGGCAGGAGATCAGCCCCAGCATTTT. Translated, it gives CASSIVGAGDQPQHF.

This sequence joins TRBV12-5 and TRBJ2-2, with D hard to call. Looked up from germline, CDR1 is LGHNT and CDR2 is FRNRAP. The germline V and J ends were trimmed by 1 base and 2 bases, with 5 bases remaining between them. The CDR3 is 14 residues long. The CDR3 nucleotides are TGTGCTAGTGGTTTGGGAATCAACACCGGGGAGCTGTTTTTT. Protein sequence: CASGLGINTGELFF.

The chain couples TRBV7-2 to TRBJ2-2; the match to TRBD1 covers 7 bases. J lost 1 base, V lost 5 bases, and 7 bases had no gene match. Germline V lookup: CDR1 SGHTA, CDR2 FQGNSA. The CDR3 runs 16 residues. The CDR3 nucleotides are TGTGCCAGCAGCCCACGACAGGGACGGAACACCGGGGAGCTGTTTTTT. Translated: CASSPRQGRNTGELFF.

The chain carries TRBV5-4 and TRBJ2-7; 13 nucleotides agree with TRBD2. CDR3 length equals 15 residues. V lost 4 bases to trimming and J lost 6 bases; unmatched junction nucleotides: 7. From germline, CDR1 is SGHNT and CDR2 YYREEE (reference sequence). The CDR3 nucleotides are TGTGCCAGCAGCCCGGGGACTAGCGGGATCGGCGAGCAGTACTTC. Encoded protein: CASSPGTSGIGEQYF.

CDR3 sequence: CASYIWDGAGTDTQYF. CDR3 nucleotides: TGTGCCAGCTATATATGGGACGGCGCCGGCACAGATACGCAGTATTTT. The chain joins TRBV6-6 to TRBJ2-3; perhaps D is TRBD1 or TRBD2 (5 bases each). This CDR3 has 16 residues. Germline V gene sequence: CDR1 MNHNY, CDR2 SVGAGI (reference sequence). Trimming shortened V by 8 bases and J by 1 base, and 19 bases separated the two germline ends.

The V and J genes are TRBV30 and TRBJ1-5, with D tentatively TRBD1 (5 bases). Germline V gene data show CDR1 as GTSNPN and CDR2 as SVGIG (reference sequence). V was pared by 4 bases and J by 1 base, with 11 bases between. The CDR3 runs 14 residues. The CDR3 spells CAWKEGTSNQPQHF. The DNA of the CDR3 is TGTGCCTGGAAGGAGGGGACCAGCAATCAGCCCCAGCATTTT.

The CDR3 DNA sequence: TGTGCCAGCAGCGTAGATCGAAGGTTCGGGGAGACCCAGTACTTC. This sequence encodes CASSVDRRFGETQYF. The rearrangement links TRBV9 to TRBJ2-5, with no clear D. Between the trimmed V and J ends, which lost 0 bases and 5 bases, there was a span of 14 bases. Per the germline V gene, CDR1 is SGDLS and CDR2 is YYNGEE. There are 15 residues in the CDR3.

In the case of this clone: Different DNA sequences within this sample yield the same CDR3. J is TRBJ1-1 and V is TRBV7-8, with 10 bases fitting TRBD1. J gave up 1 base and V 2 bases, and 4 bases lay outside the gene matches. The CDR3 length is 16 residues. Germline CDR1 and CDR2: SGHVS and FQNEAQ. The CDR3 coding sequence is TGTGCCAGCAGCTTACGGGACAGGGGATCGAACACTGAAGCTTTCTTT. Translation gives CASSLRDRGSNTEAFF. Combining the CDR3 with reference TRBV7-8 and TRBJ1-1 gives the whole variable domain GAGVSQSPRYKVAKRGQDVALRCDPISGHVSLFWYQQALGQGPEFLTYFQNEAQLDKSGLPSDRFFAERPEGSVSTLKIQRTQQEDSAVYLCASSLRDRGSNTEAFFGQGTRLTVV.

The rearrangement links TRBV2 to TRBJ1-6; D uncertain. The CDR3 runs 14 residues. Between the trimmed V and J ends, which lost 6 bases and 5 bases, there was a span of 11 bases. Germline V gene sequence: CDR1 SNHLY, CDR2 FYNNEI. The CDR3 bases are TGTGCCAGCAGAAGAGAACAAAATAATTCACCCCTCCACTTT. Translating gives CASRREQNNSPLHF.

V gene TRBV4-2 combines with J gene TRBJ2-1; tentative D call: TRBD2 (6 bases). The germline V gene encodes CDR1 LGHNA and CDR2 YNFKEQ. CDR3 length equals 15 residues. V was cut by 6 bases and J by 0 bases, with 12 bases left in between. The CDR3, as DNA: TGTGCCAGCAGAGACGGGACTCCCTCCTACAATGAGCAGTTCTTC. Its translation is CASRDGTPSYNEQFF.